A single T cell receptor (beta chain) is shown here with its context. Antigen unknown. The CDR3 spans 18 residues. Germline V gives CDR1 SGHTA, CDR2 FQGNSA. cDNA libraries for TRB were generated by 5' RACE incorporating UMI labels. TCRdb reprocessed the 5' RACE reads, keeping one entry per CDR3 protein, no DNA. The sample's table shows under 150,000 distinct CDR3 sequences. This sample was included in a study of CXCR3-negative and CXCR3-positive naive CD8 T cells. The study's findings and limits: When CXCR3-positive naive cells were set against CXCR3-negative naive cells, the former had more hydrophobic TRB CDR3s.

V and J are TRBV7-2 and TRBJ2-1; without DNA, the TCRdb call of TRBD1 cannot be checked. Sequenced: naive CXCR3+ CD8+ T cells from blood. Subset specified: CD45RO-CCR7+CD27+CD95- naive CD8+ T cells expressing CXCR3 (TNR3+). This TCR derives from a human donor in good health. Some clones in this sample may be carry-over from other donors' samples. The CDR3 protein is CASSLEVTGLGSYNEQFF.